The 30 T cell receptor beta chains reported below all come from one sample, sequenced in a study of cytomegalovirus exposure and HLA in healthy donors. 13 Jbeta primers and 60 Vbeta primers were used for the PCR. Sequencing used immunoSEQ multiplex PCR; TCRdb keeps in-frame clones, though not all of them. Its table lists about 200,000 clones. What was sequenced was PBMCs. These receptors were collected from a man aged 30-40 years in good health and CMV-seronegative.

The rearrangement uses TRBV28 and TRBJ2-5; 9 nucleotides agree with TRBD1. The CDR3 covers 14 residues. V gave up 2 bases and J gave up 5 bases; unmatched junction bases: 3. CDR1 is MDHEN, CDR2 SYDVKM, per germline. The CDR3 DNA reads TGTGCCAGCAGTTTAGGGGACAGGGCTGAGACCCAGTACTTC. It encodes CASSLGDRAETQYF.

The chain employs TRBV7-9 and TRBJ2-7, with TRBD2 matching over 10 bases. CDR3 size: 17 residues. Germline V gives CDR1 SEHNR, CDR2 FQNEAQ (reference sequence). Trimming removed 2 bases from V and 0 bases from J; junction bases left unmatched: 7. In nucleotides, the CDR3 is TGTGCCAGCAGCTTAAAACTAGCGGGAAGTCCCTCCTACGAGCAGTACTTC. This gives the protein CASSLKLAGSPSYEQYF.

This rearrangement joins TRBV9 to TRBJ2-4; no firm D call. The germline gives CDR1 SGDLS, CDR2 YYNGEE. The CDR3 length is 14 residues. The V gene lost 5 bases and the J gene lost 10 bases, with 19 bases spanning the gap. The CDR3 region has the DNA TGTGCCAGCAGACGAGCCCCGACTGATGGGATTCAGTACTTC. It is translated as CASRRAPTDGIQYF.

The DNA for the CDR3 is TGTGCCAGCTCTCAGGGGGCTGGGGCCAACGTCCTGACTTTC. It specifies CASSQGAGANVLTF. The V gene is TRBV18, the J gene TRBJ2-6; 7 bases align to TRBD1. CDR1 is KGHSH, CDR2 LQKENI, per germline. Germline trimming cut 6 bases from V and 2 bases from J; bases unmatched to any gene: 1. The CDR3 runs to 14 residues.

This chain links TRBV14 with TRBJ2-3, with 10 bases that match TRBD2. J gave up 5 bases and V 4 bases, and 9 bases lay outside the gene matches. The CDR3 sequence is 16 residues long. Germline loops: CDR1 SGHDN, CDR2 FVKESK. The CDR3 loop is CASSRVAGGRLDTQYF. Here the CDR3 DNA reads TGTGCCAGCAGCCGTGTAGCGGGGGGAAGGTTAGATACGCAGTATTTT.

The chain recombines TRBV27 with TRBJ1-6, with TRBD1 identical over 8 bases. The CDR3 length is 15 residues. Unmatched junction bases numbered 7, after V lost 5 bases and J lost 7 bases. Germline-derived CDR1 and CDR2 are MNHEY and SMNVEV (reference sequence). CDR3 residues: CASSAGTGRNSPLHF. CDR3 DNA: TGTGCCAGCAGTGCCGGGACAGGTAGAAATTCACCCCTCCACTTT.

This chain uses TRBV7-2 with TRBJ1-2; D is undetermined. V was clipped by 5 bases and J by 0 bases, with 10 bases between them. Germline V gives CDR1 SGHTA, CDR2 FQGNSA. This CDR3 spans 14 amino acids. CDR3 in DNA: TGTGCCAGCAGCCTCAGCGTCGCTAACTATGGCTACACCTTC. Translated: CASSLSVANYGYTF.

The chain recombines TRBV19 with TRBJ2-2; D may be TRBD1 (6 bases). V was clipped by 6 bases and J by 5 bases, with 19 bases between them. Germline V gene lookup returns CDR1 LNHDA and CDR2 SQIVND (reference sequence). CDR3 length: 16 residues. The CDR3, as DNA: TGTGCCAGTAGCTATCTCTCAGGGGTCGGGACCGGGGAGCTGTTTTTT. This encodes CASSYLSGVGTGELFF.

The chain is built from TRBV5-6 and TRBJ2-5, with D possibly matching TRBD1 (6 bases). V shed 4 bases and J shed 12 bases, with 25 bases lying between them. Germline V gives CDR1 SGHDT, CDR2 YYEEEE. The length of the CDR3 is 15 residues. DNA of the CDR3: TGTGCCAGCAGCCATGAGACCCCCAATCTCGAGGGGGAGTACTTC. It encodes CASSHETPNLEGEYF.

The rearrangement uses TRBV6-5 and TRBJ1-2; 7 nucleotides match TRBD1. J was trimmed by 4 bases and V by 4 bases; bases with no gene match: 9. Germline V lookup: CDR1 MNHEY, CDR2 SVGAGI. The CDR3 has 15 amino acids. CDR3 amino acids: CASSSWTGLGYGYTF. The DNA for the CDR3 is TGTGCCAGCAGTTCGTGGACAGGCCTGGGCTATGGCTACACCTTC.

This chain uses TRBV6-5 with TRBJ2-7, with 7 bases aligning to TRBD2. Germline CDR1 reads MNHEY; CDR2 reads SVGAGI. With V trimmed by 6 bases and J by 7 bases, 12 bases remained unmatched. The CDR3 is made up of 14 amino acids. CDR3 region: CASRTPVGGGEQYF. CDR3 bases: TGTGCCAGCAGGACTCCGGTTGGGGGAGGGGAGCAGTACTTC.

V and J are TRBV2 and TRBJ2-1; 9 nucleotides align to TRBD2. CDR1 is SNHLY, CDR2 FYNNEI, per germline. The V segment lost 2 bases and the J segment 5 bases; nucleotides outside the gene matches: 4. This CDR3 is built from 15 residues. The CDR3 is CASSEKLAGDNEQFF. CDR3 coding DNA: TGTGCCAGCAGTGAAAAGTTAGCGGGAGACAATGAGCAGTTCTTC.

The gene calls are TRBV5-8 and TRBJ2-5, with TRBD1 matching over 9 bases. This CDR3 region has 15 residues. Looked up from germline, CDR1 is SGHTS and CDR2 is YDEGEE. J lost 5 bases, V lost 2 bases, and 7 bases had no gene match. In DNA form, the CDR3 reads TGTGCCAGCAGCTTACAGGGGGCGGGAAGGGAGACCCAGTACTTC. Protein product: CASSLQGAGRETQYF.

The chain recombines TRBV2 with TRBJ2-1; 9 bases fit TRBD2. V was clipped by 6 bases and J by 6 bases; unmatched bases: 3. The CDR3 sequence is 13 residues long. Germline V lookup: CDR1 SNHLY, CDR2 FYNNEI. CDR3 coding DNA: TGTGCCAGCAGGGCGGGGGGGGGCAATGAGCAGTTCTTC. This codes for CASRAGGGNEQFF.

The chain couples TRBV5-5 to TRBJ2-3; 9 bases line up with TRBD1. The germline gives CDR1 SGHKS, CDR2 YYEKEE (reference sequence). This CDR3 is built from 14 residues. Trimming removed 5 bases from V and 4 bases from J; junction bases left unmatched: 5. In DNA form, the CDR3 reads TGTGCCAGCAGTCCGGGACAGGGCCCAGATACGCAGTATTTT. This gives the protein CASSPGQGPDTQYF.

This chain uses TRBV2 with TRBJ2-2; D gene unclear. The V end lost 6 bases, the J end lost 0 bases, and 8 bases lay between the germline ends. Looked up from germline, CDR1 is SNHLY and CDR2 is FYNNEI. This CDR3 is 14 amino acids long. This chain's CDR3 is CASRGASNTGELFF. The CDR3 DNA follows: TGTGCCAGCAGGGGCGCATCGAACACCGGGGAGCTGTTTTTT.

The V gene is TRBV29-1, the J gene TRBJ2-1, with TRBD2 as a possible D gene (5 bases). The CDR3 is 13 residues long. Trimming took 2 bases from V and 8 from J, leaving 13 bases between them. CDR1 is SQVTM, CDR2 ANQGSEA, per germline. CDR3 sequence reads: CSVEWLAEDEQFF. As DNA, the CDR3 is TGCAGCGTTGAATGGCTGGCGGAGGATGAGCAGTTCTTC.

The chain couples TRBV19 to TRBJ1-1, with TRBD1 as a possible D gene (6 bases). CDR1 and CDR2 (germline): LNHDA, SQIVND (reference sequence). V lost 4 bases and J lost 0, with 15 bases in between. CDR3 size: 16 residues. DNA of the CDR3: TGTGCCAGTAGTAAGGGGCCAGGGGAGATGAACACTGAAGCTTTCTTT. Translation gives CASSKGPGEMNTEAFF.

The V and J genes are TRBV4-3 and TRBJ2-1; D might be TRBD2 (5 bases). With 1 base removed from V and 2 bases from J, the gap between germline ends came to 9 bases. The CDR3 loop spans 15 amino acids. Germline values: CDR1 LGHNA, CDR2 YSLEER. CDR3 protein: CASSQGSGAYNEQFF. CDR3 coding DNA: TGCGCCAGCAGCCAAGGAAGCGGAGCCTACAATGAGCAGTTCTTC.

V gene TRBV5-6 combines with J gene TRBJ2-4, with 8 nucleotides matching TRBD2. This CDR3 is built from 13 residues. CDR1 is SGHDT, CDR2 YYEEEE, per germline. The V segment lost 5 bases and the J segment 5 bases; nucleotides outside the gene matches: 3. The CDR3 protein is CASRSGLENIQYF. The CDR3 nucleotides read TGTGCCAGCAGATCGGGACTAGAAAACATTCAGTACTTC.

V usage is TRBV7-7 and J usage is TRBJ2-1, with D possibly TRBD2 on 6 matching bases. V lost 1 base and J 10 bases, leaving 17 bases between the germline ends. The germline gives CDR1 SSHAT, CDR2 FNYEAQ (reference sequence). The CDR3 loop spans 15 amino acids. The CDR3 sequence: CASSLGAGGVDEQFF. CDR3 nucleotide sequence: TGTGCCAGCAGCTTAGGGGCCGGAGGGGTTGACGAGCAGTTCTTC. The full variable domain, rest sourced from reference TRBV7-7 and TRBJ2-1, is GAGVSQSPRYKVTKRGQDVTLRCDPISSHATLYWYQQALGQGPEFLTYFNYEAQPDKSGLPSDRFSAERPEGSISTLTIQRTEQRDSAMYRCASSLGAGGVDEQFFGPGTRLTVL.

The gene calls are TRBV7-2 and TRBJ2-2; TRBD1 agrees at 9 bases. J gave up 4 bases and V 5 bases, and 5 bases lay outside the gene matches. The CDR3 has 15 residues. CDR1 is SGHTA and CDR2 is FQGNSA in the germline V gene. The CDR3 spells CASSDTGGFTGELFF. CDR3 sequence (DNA): TGTGCCAGCAGCGATACAGGGGGCTTCACCGGGGAGCTGTTTTTT. Based on the CDR3 plus reference TRBV7-2 and TRBJ2-2, the full variable domain is GAGVSQSPSNKVTEKGKDVELRCDPISGHTALYWYRQSLGQGLEFLIYFQGNSAPDKSGLPSDRFSAERTGGSVSTLTIQRTQQEDSAVYLCASSDTGGFTGELFFGEGSRLTVL.

The rearrangement links TRBV19 to TRBJ2-7; TRBD1 matches 8 bases. J was trimmed by 0 bases and V by 5 bases; bases with no gene match: 6. This CDR3 spans 15 amino acids. Germline V CDR1 and CDR2: LNHDA, SQIVND (reference sequence). As DNA, the CDR3 is TGTGCCAGTAGTTCGCGGGACAGGAGCTCCTACGAGCAGTACTTC. Translated, it gives CASSSRDRSSYEQYF. Filled out from reference TRBV19 and TRBJ2-7, the complete variable domain reads DGGITQSPKYLFRKEGQNVTLSCEQNLNHDAMYWYRQDPGQGLRLIYYSQIVNDFQKGDIAEGYSVSREKKESFPLTVTSAQKNPTAFYLCASSSRDRSSYEQYFGPGTRLTVT.

This chain links TRBV11-2 with TRBJ2-7, with TRBD2 as a possible D gene (5 bases). Trimming took off 5 bases at V and 3 bases at J, with 26 bases between the two ends. CDR3 length: 18 amino acids. Germline V lookup: CDR1 SGHAT, CDR2 FQNNGV. DNA for the CDR3: TGTGCCAGCAGCCTCCTCCCGGGGAAGGGAAGGATCGTCTACGAGCAGTACTTC. Protein sequence: CASSLLPGKGRIVYEQYF.

Points on this clone: Within the sample, other DNA sequences also encode this same CDR3. V is TRBV28 and J is TRBJ1-2, with D tentatively TRBD1 (6 bases). The germline gives CDR1 MDHEN, CDR2 SYDVKM. V shed 6 bases and J shed 3 bases, with 17 bases lying between them. The CDR3 contains 15 residues. The CDR3 reads CASSQGGGAYYGYTF. The CDR3 DNA reads TGTGCCAGCAGCCAAGGGGGGGGCGCATACTATGGCTACACCTTC.

The CDR3 nucleotides read TGTGCCAGCAGCCAAGAGGGCGGGGAAGCTTTCTTT. Translation: CASSQEGGEAFF. V gene TRBV14 combines with J gene TRBJ1-1; D gene ambiguous. Germline values: CDR1 SGHDN, CDR2 FVKESK. V dropped 0 bases and J dropped 8 bases, with 7 bases sitting between them. The CDR3 loop spans 12 amino acids.

This chain uses TRBV27 with TRBJ1-2, with D possibly matching TRBD1 (6 bases). CDR3 length: 15 residues. The V end lost 3 bases, the J end lost 4 bases, and 15 bases lay between the germline ends. Germline CDR1 reads MNHEY; CDR2 reads SMNVEV (reference sequence). The CDR3 protein is CASSFNPQGSYGYTF. CDR3 coding DNA: TGTGCCAGCAGTTTTAATCCACAGGGTAGCTATGGCTACACCTTC.

The gene calls are TRBV7-8 and TRBJ2-7, with 7 nucleotides matching TRBD2. Losses at the gene ends were 5 bases for V and 4 bases for J; bases not matched to a gene: 23. In germline, CDR1 is SGHVS, CDR2 FQNEAQ. The CDR3 has 19 residues. The DNA for the CDR3 is TGTGCCAGCAGCGCTCGACCGGGACTACCCGGGCTCGACACGTACGAGCAGTACTTC. This sequence encodes CASSARPGLPGLDTYEQYF.

This chain connects TRBV4-2 to TRBJ1-5; D ambiguous. This CDR3 region has 15 residues. Trimming cost V 0 bases and J 7 bases, with 13 bases left between them. Germline lookup yields CDR1 LGHNA and CDR2 YNFKEQ. In DNA form, the CDR3 reads TGTGCCAGCAGCCAAGAATCGGGAAGGAGCCAGCCCCAGCATTTT. Translated, it gives CASSQESGRSQPQHF.

The V and J genes are TRBV7-2 and TRBJ2-2; D unclear. The CDR3 has 16 amino acids. Trimming left V 1 base short and J 0 bases short, with 9 bases between. Germline CDR1 and CDR2: SGHTA and FQGNSA. The chain's CDR3 is CASSLGVYPNTGELFF. CDR3 in DNA: TGTGCCAGCAGCTTAGGTGTCTATCCGAACACCGGGGAGCTGTTTTTT.